A single sample gave rise to the 24 T cell receptor beta chains below, sequenced in a study of blood T cells in healthy people across ages. A second PCR, run for roughly 7 to 12 cycles, used a sample-barcoded 5' primer plus a J-beta primer mix. One entry per CDR3 protein, called by TCRdb with MiXCR from the 5' RACE reads. The table lists more than 800,000 distinct CDR3 sequences, over 35% of them singletons, with 15% to 20% in the top ten. Sequencing was performed on blood. The receptors originated from a woman aged 60 to 75 in good health.

The V call is TRBV9, the J call TRBJ2-4, with D perhaps matching TRBD1 (6 bases). With the DNA end fitting TRBJ2-7 better, the J assignment may be wrong. Germline V gene sequence: CDR1 SGDLS, CDR2 YYNGEE. The length of the CDR3 is 13 residues. CDR3 loop: CASRATGSDEQYF. CDR3 DNA sequence: TGTGCCAGCAGGGCCACAGGGTCAGACGAGCAGTACTTC.

This clonotype showed up just a few times. The V call is TRBV6-6, the J call TRBJ2-1; 8 nucleotides align to TRBD2. The trim removed 0 bases at V and 6 bases at J, leaving 4 bases unmatched. The germline gives CDR1 MNHNY, CDR2 SVGAGI (reference sequence). This CDR3 region has 15 residues. The CDR3 nucleotides are TGTGCCAGCAGTTACTCGGCGGGAGGTGGCAATGAGCAGTTCTTC. Translating gives CASSYSAGGGNEQFF.

The genes are TRBV29-1 and TRBJ2-1; no firm D call. With 6 bases removed from V and 3 bases from J, the gap between germline ends came to 15 bases. This CDR3 spans 14 amino acids. Germline V gene data show CDR1 as SQVTM and CDR2 as ANQGSEA. In DNA, the CDR3 is TGCAGCGTAGGACGGCGTTCAGGCTACAATGAGCAGTTCTTC. As protein: CSVGRRSGYNEQFF.

In the case of this clonotype: The CDR3 ends on some other residue instead of the conserved phenylalanine or tryptophan, so this is likely a read error. This chain joins TRBV4-1 and TRBJ2-1; D is possibly TRBD2 (6 bases). The V end lost 1 base, the J end lost 5 bases, and 9 bases lay between the germline ends. Germline CDR1 is MGHRA and CDR2 is YSYEKL. The CDR3 contains 14 residues. As DNA, the CDR3 is TGCGCCAGCAGCCAAGGTCTAGCGAACAATGAGCAGTTCTTA. It specifies CASSQGLANNEQFL.

The rearrangement uses TRBV7-9 and TRBJ1-5; the D is unclear. The CDR3 sequence is 15 residues long. CDR1 and CDR2 (germline): SEHNR, FQNEAQ (reference sequence). Trimming took off 5 bases at V and 6 bases at J, with 17 bases between the two ends. The CDR3 protein is CASSPQDTLGQPQHF. Here the CDR3 DNA reads TGTGCCAGCAGCCCTCAGGATACGCTCGGTCAGCCCCAGCATTTT.

The chain combines TRBV9 with TRBJ1-4; the D is unclear. V gave up 4 bases and J gave up 8 bases, with 12 bases separating them. Germline CDR1 and CDR2: SGDLS and YYNGEE. This CDR3 is built from 13 residues. CDR3 DNA: TGTGCCAGCAGCCCTCTAAGAGAGGAAAAACTGTTTTTT. Translation gives CASSPLREEKLFF.

The chain employs TRBV24-1 and TRBJ1-1, with D perhaps TRBD1 (5 bases). Deletions cut 7 bases from V and 0 bases from J, with 17 bases between. The V gene's germline CDR1 is KGHDR and CDR2 SFDVKD. The CDR3 is made up of 16 amino acids. Here the CDR3 DNA reads TGTGCCACCAGCGAACAGGACCCCTTAGTGAACACTGAAGCTTTCTTT. Translation gives CATSEQDPLVNTEAFF.

This clonotype was found once. V gene TRBV7-9 combines with J gene TRBJ2-1, with D possibly being TRBD2 (6 bases). The end of the DNA is better explained by TRBJ2-7, so the J call may be wrong. Germline V CDR1 and CDR2: SEHNR, FQNEAQ (reference sequence). The CDR3 extends over 18 amino acids. CDR3 loop: CASSLAGPGDISYNEQYF. The CDR3 DNA follows: TGTGCCAGCAGCTTAGCCGGCCCGGGGGATATATCCTACAATGAGCAGTACTTC.

The V gene is TRBV18, the J gene TRBJ2-1; D is perhaps TRBD1 (6 bases). CDR3 size: 14 residues. Looked up from germline, CDR1 is KGHSH and CDR2 is LQKENI. V lost 6 bases, J lost 8 bases, and 17 bases lay in between. DNA for the CDR3: TGTGCCAGCTCCCCCTCTGAGGGGGAATATGAGCAGTTCTTC. This translates into CASSPSEGEYEQFF.

The chain employs TRBV9 and TRBJ2-3, with no clear D. Trimming cost V 3 bases and J 2 bases, with 10 bases left between them. CDR3 length equals 14 residues. Germline-derived CDR1 and CDR2 are SGDLS and YYNGEE. CDR3 protein: CASSGKGTTDTQYF. The CDR3, as DNA: TGTGCCAGCAGCGGAAAGGGTACCACAGATACGCAGTATTTT.

This clonotype was detected ten times or more. J is TRBJ1-2 and V is TRBV4-1; the match to TRBD1 covers 7 bases. Per the germline V gene, CDR1 is MGHRA and CDR2 is YSYEKL. The CDR3 length is 14 residues. The J segment lost 3 bases and the V segment lost 2 bases, leaving 3 bases of the junction unmatched. The CDR3 bases are TGCGCCAGCAGCCAACCGGGACAGTACTATGGCTACACCTTC. Amino acids: CASSQPGQYYGYTF.

This clonotype was observed many times. The V call is TRBV25-1, the J call TRBJ2-7; D might be TRBD1 (6 bases). The CDR3 length is 12 residues. In germline, CDR1 is MGHDK, CDR2 SYGVNS. V lost 6 bases to trimming and J lost 2 bases, with 8 bases between them. The CDR3 DNA is TGTGCCAGCAGGACAGGCCCCTACGAGCAGTACTTC. It yields the protein CASRTGPYEQYF.

The chain employs TRBV7-2 and TRBJ2-3; unclear D gene. Germline CDR1 is SGHTA and CDR2 is FQGNSA. Trimming stripped 4 bases from V and 0 bases from J, with 11 bases between. CDR3 size: 15 residues. The CDR3 DNA is TGTGCCAGCAGCTCGCGGTCCTTGAGCACAGATACGCAGTATTTT. It yields the protein CASSSRSLSTDTQYF.

Only one count was recorded for this clonotype. V is TRBV5-6 and J is TRBJ2-3; 9 bases fit TRBD1. CDR1 and CDR2 (germline): SGHDT, YYEEEE. This CDR3 spans 13 amino acids. V lost 3 bases, J lost 9 bases, and 5 bases stayed unmatched. The CDR3 loop reads CASSYGQGHTQYF. The CDR3 region has the DNA TGTGCCAGCAGCTATGGACAGGGGCACACGCAGTATTTT.

The V gene is TRBV29-1, the J gene TRBJ2-1, with D possibly TRBD1 on 6 matching bases. Germline V lookup: CDR1 SQVTM, CDR2 ANQGSEA. V lost 2 bases and J lost 1, with 12 bases in between. CDR3 length: 15 amino acids. The CDR3 loop is CSVETQGRSYNEQFF. The CDR3 region has the DNA TGCAGCGTTGAAACCCAGGGGAGATCCTACAATGAGCAGTTCTTC.

The genes are TRBV2 and TRBJ2-5; perhaps TRBD2 as D (6 bases). Germline V gene data show CDR1 as SNHLY and CDR2 as FYNNEI. V gave up 7 bases and J gave up 11 bases, with 20 bases separating them. This CDR3 contains 13 residues. Here the CDR3 reads CASIRPPDRGQYF. The CDR3 DNA sequence: TGTGCCAGCATTAGACCCCCCGACCGGGGGCAGTACTTC.

The rearrangement links TRBV3-1 to TRBJ1-2; 10 bases line up with TRBD1. This CDR3 is built from 13 residues. V shed 4 bases and J 10 bases; nucleotides not matched to a gene: 6. Germline CDR1 is LGHDT and CDR2 is YNNKEL (reference sequence). In DNA form, the CDR3 reads TGTGCCAGCAGCCTAGGGACAGGGGAAGTCTACACCTTC. Protein product: CASSLGTGEVYTF.

The chain links TRBV9 to TRBJ2-5; D uncertain. Trimming left V 4 bases short and J 11 bases short, with 12 bases between. Germline V gene lookup returns CDR1 SGDLS and CDR2 YYNGEE. The CDR3 spans 11 residues. In DNA form, the CDR3 reads TGTGCCAGCAGCATCGGGCCTGAGCAGTACTTC. Its translation is CASSIGPEQYF.

The chain links TRBV9 to TRBJ2-1; TRBD2 matches at 15 bases. The CDR3 is 17 amino acids. After removal of 3 bases from V and 8 bases from J, the junction contained 9 bases not matched to a gene. Germline assignment: CDR1 SGDLS and CDR2 YYNGEE. The CDR3 DNA reads TGTGCCAGCAGCGCCCAGACCGGGACTAGCGGGAGGCATGAGCAGTTCTTC. Translation: CASSAQTGTSGRHEQFF. Based on the CDR3 plus reference TRBV9 and TRBJ2-1, the full variable domain is DSGVTQTPKHLITATGQRVTLRCSPRSGDLSVYWYQQSLDQGLQFLIQYYNGEERAKGNILERFSAQQFPDLHSELNLSSLELGDSALYFCASSAQTGTSGRHEQFFGPGTRLTVL.

The rearrangement joins TRBV28 to TRBJ2-7; TRBD1 aligns across 7 bases. V trimming: 5 bases; J trimming: 7 bases; junction bases outside the gene matches: 11. CDR1 is MDHEN, CDR2 SYDVKM, per germline. The CDR3 sequence is 14 residues long. DNA of the CDR3: TGTGCCAGCAGTACACCGGGACAGCGCAATGAGCAGTACTTC. Translation: CASSTPGQRNEQYF.

This clonotype turned up a few times. This chain joins TRBV6-5 and TRBJ2-1, with D maybe TRBD1 (6 bases). Trimming left V 6 bases short and J 10 bases short, with 22 bases between. The CDR3 has 15 amino acids. Looked up from germline, CDR1 is MNHEY and CDR2 is SVGAGI. CDR3 amino acids: CASSNLWGRPQEQFF. CDR3 in DNA: TGTGCCAGCAGCAACCTTTGGGGGCGGCCCCAAGAGCAGTTCTTC.

This chain joins TRBV18 and TRBJ2-1; weak D call: TRBD1 (6 bases). The CDR3 extends over 15 amino acids. Trimming shortened V by 3 bases and J by 5 bases, and 14 bases separated the two germline ends. The V gene's germline CDR1 is KGHSH and CDR2 LQKENI. DNA of the CDR3: TGTGCCAGCTCACCCGCCCGGACAGCTAACAATGAGCAGTTCTTC. This encodes CASSPARTANNEQFF.

This clonotype has just a few counts. The V and J genes are TRBV24-1 and TRBJ2-1; D assignment may be TRBD1 or TRBD2 (5 bases each). The V end lost 4 bases, the J end lost 1 base, and 13 bases lay between the germline ends. CDR3 length: 16 amino acids. Germline-derived CDR1 and CDR2 are KGHDR and SFDVKD. CDR3 sequence reads: CATSDSGLESYNEQFF. CDR3 bases: TGTGCCACCAGTGACTCGGGGCTAGAGTCCTACAATGAGCAGTTCTTC.

This chain connects TRBV10-3 to TRBJ2-7, with D maybe TRBD1 (6 bases). CDR1 and CDR2 (germline): ENHRY, SYGVKD. The CDR3 contains 17 residues. V shed 3 bases and J shed 0 bases, with 18 bases lying between them. In DNA form, the CDR3 reads TGTGCCATCAGTGACCCATTGGACAGACCGAGCTCCTACGAGCAGTACTTC. It is translated as CAISDPLDRPSSYEQYF.